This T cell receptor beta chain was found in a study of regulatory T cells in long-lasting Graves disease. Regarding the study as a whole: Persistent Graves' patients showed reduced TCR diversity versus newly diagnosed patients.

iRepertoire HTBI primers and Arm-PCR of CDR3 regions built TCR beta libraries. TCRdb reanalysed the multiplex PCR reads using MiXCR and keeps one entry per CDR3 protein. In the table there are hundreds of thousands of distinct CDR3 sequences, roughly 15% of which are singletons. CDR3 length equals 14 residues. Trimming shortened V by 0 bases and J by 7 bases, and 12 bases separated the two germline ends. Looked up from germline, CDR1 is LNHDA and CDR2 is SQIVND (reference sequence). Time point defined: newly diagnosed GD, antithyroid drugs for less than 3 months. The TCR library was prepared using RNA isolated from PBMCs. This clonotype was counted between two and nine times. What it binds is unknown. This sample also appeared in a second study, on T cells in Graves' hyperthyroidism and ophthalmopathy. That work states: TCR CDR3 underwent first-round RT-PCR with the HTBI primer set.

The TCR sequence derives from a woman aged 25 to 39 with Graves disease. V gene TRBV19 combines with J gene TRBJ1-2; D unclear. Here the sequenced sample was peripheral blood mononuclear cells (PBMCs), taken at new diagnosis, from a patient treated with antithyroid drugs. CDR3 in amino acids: CASSIDQTVSGYTF. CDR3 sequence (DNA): TGTGCCAGTAGTATAGATCAAACGGTCTCTGGCTACACCTTC. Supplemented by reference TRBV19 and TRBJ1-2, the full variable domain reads DGGITQSPKYLFRKEGQNVTLSCEQNLNHDAMYWYRQDPGQGLRLIYYSQIVNDFQKGDIAEGYSVSREKKESFPLTVTSAQKNPTAFYLCASSIDQTVSGYTFGSGTRLTVV.